Described below is a single T cell receptor beta chain sequence and its context. Before the COVID-19 pandemic, during about 2010-2018, CD4+ T cells were taken from unexposed donors. This sample is drawn from a study of CD4 T cells in relation to SARS-CoV-2 and coronaviruses. The protocol was immunoSEQ multiplex PCR, while the TCRdb copy is restricted to in-frame clones and leaves out a portion. This sample has tens of thousands of clones, with more than 85% found just once. V dropped 6 bases and J dropped 2 bases, with 26 bases sitting between them. The CDR3 sequence is 19 residues long. CDR1 is SGHNT, CDR2 YENEEA, per germline.

Sample: naive CD4+ T cells from PBMCs. Subset indicated: naive CD4+ T cells isolated by negative enrichment. The chain combines TRBV11-3 with TRBJ2-4, with a possible D match to TRBD2 (5 bases). This clonotype was sampled from a human donor in good health. The CDR3 DNA reads TGTGCCAGCAGAATATTCGACCCCCAGGTGGACTGTTCCAAAAACATTCAGTACTTC. It specifies CASRIFDPQVDCSKNIQYF.